This entry is about one T cell receptor beta chain. J gave up 7 bases and V 6 bases, and 9 bases lay outside the gene matches. In germline, CDR1 is MRHNA, CDR2 SNTAGT. The CDR3 extends over 15 amino acids. The data stem from a study of technical replicates of blood from a few donors. TCRdb's table, derived via immunoSEQ multiplex PCR, lists solely in-frame clones and lacks some. This sample yields about 100,000 clones, of which roughly 94% are seen a single time; about 0.22% belongs to the top ten. This chain uses TRBV6-4 with TRBJ2-1, with TRBD2 matching over 10 bases. Sequenced material: T cells isolated from PBMCs. This receptor was obtained from a human donor in good health. CDR3: CASSVTSGEGNEQFF. CDR3 DNA: TGTGCCAGCAGCGTTACTAGCGGGGAGGGAAATGAGCAGTTCTTC.